The T cell receptor beta chain under discussion was sequenced for a study of vaccination and CD4 T cells after COVID-19. Study details: The peptides that stimulated the cells were overlapping spike peptides from SARS-CoV-2, HCoV-NL63, HCoV-OC43 and HCoV-229E.

With the Oncomine TCR Beta short-read assay, DNA from cultured CD4+ T cells was sequenced. MiXCR, applied by TCRdb to the PCR reads, yields one record per CDR3 protein. The table lists 15,000 to 20,000 distinct CDR3 sequences, about 40% of them singletons, with about 27% in the top ten. Germline V lookup: CDR1 DFQATT, CDR2 SNEGSKA (reference sequence). This CDR3 is 14 amino acids long. After removal of 5 bases from V and 0 bases from J, the junction contained 7 bases not matched to a gene. Treatment in this sample: roughly 10-day PBMC culture with coronavirus spike peptide pools or control peptides (ViraFEST assay). US Alpha, Beta and Delta variants postdated the positive PCR dates, which ran from March to December 2020. This clonotype qualifies as medium-sized. Its antigen is undetermined.

The chain employs TRBV20-1 and TRBJ2-7; 7 bases align to TRBD2. Sequences were derived from CD4+ T cells from blood, cultured in vitro, sampled before SARS-CoV-2 vaccination. This clonotype was sampled from a human donor who had recovered from COVID-19. CDR3 in DNA: TGCAGTGCTTCTTCAAGCGGGATCTCCTACGAGCAGTACTTC. It specifies CSASSSGISYEQYF.